One sample yielded the 32 T cell receptor beta chains listed below, sequenced in a study of blood T cells in healthy people across ages. Primers used in a second PCR of about 7 to 12 cycles were a sample-barcoded 5' primer and a J-beta primer mix. MiXCR, run by TCRdb on the 5' RACE reads, gives a single entry per CDR3 protein. The table has 650,000 to 700,000 distinct CDR3 sequences, more than 45% seen once. Sequences were obtained from blood. These TCRs come from a woman aged 80 or older in good health.

The chain is built from TRBV7-9 and TRBJ2-1, with 7 bases matching TRBD2. This CDR3 has 16 amino acids. Germline V gene sequence: CDR1 SEHNR, CDR2 FQNEAQ (reference sequence). Trimming took 5 bases from V and 7 from J; bases not matched to a gene: 14. This CDR3 is CASSLIAGRRWNEQFF. CDR3 bases: TGTGCCAGCAGCCTGATAGCGGGTCGACGCTGGAATGAGCAGTTCTTC. The full variable domain, rest sourced from reference TRBV7-9 and TRBJ2-1, is DTGVSQNPRHKITKRGQNVTFRCDPISEHNRLYWYRQTLGQGPEFLTYFQNEAQLEKSRLLSDRFSAERPKGSFSTLEIQRTEQGDSAMYLCASSLIAGRRWNEQFFGPGTRLTVL.

The chain employs TRBV30 and TRBJ2-2; D uncertain. Germline V gene sequence: CDR1 GTSNPN, CDR2 SVGIG (reference sequence). CDR3 length equals 16 residues. Trimming removed 2 bases at V and 2 bases at J, with 15 bases between. The CDR3 bases are TGTGCCTGGAGTTTTGACGTCGTAGCAAACACCGGGGAGCTGTTTTTT. It yields the protein CAWSFDVVANTGELFF.

In this sample, this clonotype turned up once. The rearrangement uses TRBV7-2 and TRBJ1-5; D gene ambiguous. Trimming pared 5 bases from V and 6 bases from J, leaving 8 bases between. Germline V gives CDR1 SGHTA, CDR2 FQGNSA. The CDR3 totals 12 residues. The DNA for the CDR3 is TGTGCCAGCAGCCCCGCCAGTCAGCCCCAGCATTTT. Encoded protein: CASSPASQPQHF.

The chain is built from TRBV12-3 or TRBV12-4 and TRBJ2-3; D might be TRBD1 (5 bases). The CDR3 runs 14 residues. Trimming removed 6 bases from V and 2 bases from J, with 12 bases in between. The DNA for the CDR3 is TGTGCCAGCAGCCACAGGCGCTTCACAGATACGCAGTATTTT. Protein sequence: CASSHRRFTDTQYF.

Concerning this clonotype: A much larger clone lies a single base off, so this may be a read error. The V gene is TRBV5-4, the J gene TRBJ2-1; no firm D call. The CDR3 has 13 residues. The V gene lost 4 bases and the J gene lost 7 bases, with 12 bases spanning the gap. CDR1 is SGHNT, CDR2 YYREEE, per germline (reference sequence). The CDR3 is CASSPTVGNEQFF. The CDR3 DNA follows: TGTGCCAGCAGCCCGACGGTTGGGAATGAGCAGTTCTTC.

This chain links TRBV13 with TRBJ1-2; D gene ambiguous. Deletions cut 3 bases from V and 4 bases from J, with 12 bases between. Germline V gives CDR1 PRHDT, CDR2 FYEKMQ (reference sequence). The CDR3 is 14 residues long. CDR3 bases: TGTGCCAGCAGCTTCCGCAGGTTCAGCTATGGCTACACCTTC. It specifies CASSFRRFSYGYTF. Variable domain in full (rest from reference TRBV13 and TRBJ1-2): AAGVIQSPRHLIKEKRETATLKCYPIPRHDTVYWYQQGPGQDPQFLISFYEKMQSDKGSIPDRFSAQQFSDYHSELNMSSLELGDSALYFCASSFRRFSYGYTFGSGTRLTVV.

This clonotype was recorded at least ten times. The gene calls are TRBV9 and TRBJ1-1, with 10 bases aligning to TRBD1. The ends lost 3 bases at V and 3 bases at J; junction bases unmatched: 8. The CDR3 loop spans 16 amino acids. CDR1 and CDR2 (germline): SGDLS, YYNGEE. The CDR3 protein is CASSAQDRGRDTEAFF. The CDR3 region has the DNA TGTGCCAGCAGCGCACAAGACAGGGGGCGCGACACTGAAGCTTTCTTT.

The sample holds one count of this clonotype. A much larger clonotype is one base distant, so this may be a read error. V gene TRBV3-1 combines with J gene TRBJ2-3; D is perhaps TRBD1 (5 bases). Germline assignment: CDR1 LGHDT and CDR2 YNNKEL (reference sequence). This CDR3 is built from 14 residues. The CDR3 DNA is TGTGCCAGCAGCCAAGATACAGGAACAGATGCGCAGTATTTT. It yields the protein CASSQDTGTDAQYF.

This clonotype was recorded at least ten times. The chain uses TRBV14 and TRBJ2-3; D is perhaps TRBD2 (7 bases). Germline V CDR1 and CDR2: SGHDN, FVKESK. The CDR3 is made up of 15 amino acids. V lost 4 bases and J 6 bases, leaving 17 bases between the germline ends. The CDR3 loop reads CASSPSGGRGDTQYF. For the CDR3, the DNA is TGTGCCAGCAGCCCTTCCGGGGGGCGCGGGGATACGCAGTATTTT.

This clonotype was found many times. The chain employs TRBV27 and TRBJ2-1; 7 bases map to TRBD2. The germline gives CDR1 MNHEY, CDR2 SMNVEV (reference sequence). Trimming cost V 3 bases and J 3 bases; bases outside gene matches: 5. The CDR3 sequence is 15 residues long. The CDR3 region has the DNA TGTGCCAGCAGTTTTCTCGGGGGGAGCTACAATGAGCAGTTCTTC. Translation gives CASSFLGGSYNEQFF.

The chain joins TRBV7-2 to TRBJ2-5; no clear D. The CDR3 runs to 14 residues. From germline, CDR1 is SGHTA and CDR2 FQGNSA. The V end was cut by 1 base, the J end by 5 bases, with 11 bases between. CDR3 bases: TGTGCCAGCAGCTTAGGTCCGAGGTCGGAGACCCAGTACTTC. It yields the protein CASSLGPRSETQYF.

This clonotype has just a few counts. The chain is built from TRBV5-1 and TRBJ1-6; 7 bases agree with TRBD1. The V and J ends lost 4 bases and 7 bases, in that order; junction bases with no gene match: 8. This CDR3 contains 15 residues. Germline CDR1 and CDR2: SGHRS and YFSETQ. CDR3 protein: CASSPSGQANSPLHF. CDR3 sequence (DNA): TGCGCCAGCAGCCCTAGCGGACAGGCAAATTCACCCCTCCACTTT.

This clonotype was seen many times. One end of the junction is discordant with germline, which a read error may explain. The chain uses TRBV5-1 and TRBJ2-1; D could derive from TRBD1 or TRBD2 (6 bases each). Germline V lookup: CDR1 SGHRS, CDR2 YFSETQ. The CDR3 extends over 15 amino acids. CDR3 sequence: CASSSEGGSYNEQFF. CDR3 DNA sequence: TGTGCCAGCAGCTCTGAGGGGGGCTCCTACAATGAGCAGTTCTTC.

Notes on this clonotype: A read error may be the cause here, since a much bigger clone is one base away. CDR3 sequence (DNA): TGTGCCAGCAGCTTAGGGGAGAGGAGAAGATCTTACGAGCAGTACTTC. Translation: CASSLGERRRSYEQYF. The V and J genes are TRBV7-2 and TRBJ2-7, with D possibly TRBD2 on 5 matching bases. This CDR3 spans 16 amino acids. Germline CDR1 is SGHTA and CDR2 is FQGNSA. V dropped 1 base and J dropped 4 bases, with 17 bases sitting between them.

V gene TRBV15 combines with J gene TRBJ2-3; 10 nucleotides align to TRBD2. The CDR3 is made up of 16 amino acids. The V and J ends lost 4 bases and 1 base, in that order; junction bases with no gene match: 5. The germline V gene encodes CDR1 LNHNV and CDR2 YYDKDF (reference sequence). DNA of the CDR3: TGTGCCACCAGCAAGCGGCTAGCGGGAGGCACAGATACGCAGTATTTT. Its translation: CATSKRLAGGTDTQYF.

This clonotype was seen a few times. In nucleotides, the CDR3 is TGTGCCAGCAGAGGAACCGCCCTGAACACTGAAGCTTTCTTT. Its protein product is CASRGTALNTEAFF. This rearrangement joins TRBV6-1 to TRBJ1-1; no clear D gene. The CDR3 is 14 residues long. The germline gives CDR1 MNHNS, CDR2 SASEGT. V shed 6 bases and J shed 0 bases, with 11 bases lying between them.

This clonotype showed up just a few times. A much larger clone differs from this one at a single base, so this may be a read error. The rearrangement joins TRBV20-1 to TRBJ2-7, with D perhaps assigned TRBD1 or TRBD2 (5 bases each). Germline V gene sequence: CDR1 DFQATT, CDR2 SNEGSKA (reference sequence). Trimming stripped 3 bases from V and 7 bases from J, with 16 bases between. This CDR3 comprises 13 residues. The chain's CDR3 is CSASGPGLGEQYF. In nucleotides, the CDR3 is TGCAGTGCTAGTGGTCCGGGGCTGGGTGAGCAGTACTTC.

In this sample, this clonotype turned up many times. The rearrangement joins TRBV7-9 to TRBJ2-7; D uncertain. V was cut by 4 bases and J by 6 bases, with 13 bases left in between. The CDR3 has 13 amino acids. Per germline, CDR1 SEHNR and CDR2 FQNEAQ (reference sequence). The CDR3, as DNA: TGTGCCAGCAGCTCCCAGCCAAACCGCGAGCAGTACTTC. Its translation is CASSSQPNREQYF. Looking up the rest from reference TRBV7-9 and TRBJ2-7 gives the full variable domain: DTGVSQNPRHKITKRGQNVTFRCDPISEHNRLYWYRQTLGQGPEFLTYFQNEAQLEKSRLLSDRFSAERPKGSFSTLEIQRTEQGDSAMYLCASSSQPNREQYFGPGTRLTVT.

The table lists this clonotype with a few counts. The rearrangement joins TRBV20-1 to TRBJ2-7; 8 bases map to TRBD1. This CDR3 comprises 11 residues. Germline lookup yields CDR1 DFQATT and CDR2 SNEGSKA (reference sequence). V gave up 6 bases and J gave up 5 bases; unmatched junction bases: 3. CDR3 sequence (DNA): TGCAGTGCGGACAGGGAAGACGAGCAGTACTTC. This codes for CSADREDEQYF.

Turning to this clonotype: This could be a read error, since a much larger clone is one nucleotide away. This CDR3 is CAARGETQYF. CDR3 nucleotide sequence: TGTGCCGCCAGGGGGGAGACGCAGTATTTT. The chain recombines TRBV10-3 with TRBJ2-3, with a weak D call TRBD1 (7 bases). The CDR3 runs to 10 residues. Germline lookup yields CDR1 ENHRY and CDR2 SYGVKD. V dropped 11 bases and J dropped 9 bases, with 12 bases sitting between them.

This chain connects TRBV11-1 to TRBJ2-1; 11 bases match TRBD1. Germline-derived CDR1 and CDR2 are SGHAT and FQDESV (reference sequence). J was trimmed by 6 bases and V by 5 bases; bases with no gene match: 6. The CDR3 covers 15 residues. The CDR3 DNA reads TGTGCCAGCAGCCCGGACAGGGGGCTGGGCAATGAGCAGTTCTTC. This sequence encodes CASSPDRGLGNEQFF.

In regard to this clonotype: This could be a read error, since a much larger clone is one nucleotide away. The V and J genes are TRBV11-2 and TRBJ2-1; the D gene is possibly TRBD1 (5 bases). V lost 4 bases to trimming and J lost 8 bases, with 15 bases between them. This CDR3 is 14 amino acids long. In germline, CDR1 is SGHAT, CDR2 FQNNGV. The CDR3 DNA follows: TGTGCCAGCAGCTACAGGTCCGTCAACGATGAGCAGTTCTTC. It yields the protein CASSYRSVNDEQFF.

The chain employs TRBV2 and TRBJ2-3; possible D gene TRBD2, 7 bases. The CDR3 runs 14 residues. The germline V gene has CDR1 SNHLY and CDR2 FYNNEI. Between the trimmed V and J ends, which lost 6 bases and 6 bases, there was a span of 16 bases. The CDR3 coding sequence is TGTGCCAGCAGGAACAGATGGGGGGGCGATACGCAGTATTTT. Translated, it gives CASRNRWGGDTQYF.

This clonotype was seen only a few times. The chain uses TRBV2 and TRBJ2-5; D gene ambiguous. The CDR3 totals 13 residues. Germline-derived CDR1 and CDR2 are SNHLY and FYNNEI. The ends were cut back, 2 bases at V and 7 bases at J, with 11 bases in the middle. This CDR3 reads CASSETVEVTQYF. The CDR3 bases are TGTGCCAGCAGTGAAACAGTCGAAGTGACCCAGTACTTC.

Many counts were recorded for this clonotype. The J gene is TRBJ2-3, the V gene TRBV4-2; possible D gene TRBD2, 6 bases. The V gene's germline CDR1 is LGHNA and CDR2 YNFKEQ. The CDR3 has 18 amino acids. Trimming shortened V by 4 bases and J by 0 bases, and 20 bases separated the two germline ends. In DNA form, the CDR3 reads TGTGCCAGCAGCCTTGCGGAGGGCCGGGAGCGGAGCACAGATACGCAGTATTTT. It specifies CASSLAEGRERSTDTQYF.

This sequence joins TRBV7-2 and TRBJ2-7; D unclear. Between the trimmed V and J ends, which lost 5 bases and 7 bases, there was a span of 9 bases. This CDR3 spans 11 amino acids. Per germline, CDR1 SGHTA and CDR2 FQGNSA. The DNA for the CDR3 is TGTGCCAGCAGCGCTCGAGTTGAGCAGTACTTC. It yields the protein CASSARVEQYF. The variable domain in full, completed from reference TRBV7-2 and TRBJ2-7, reads GAGVSQSPSNKVTEKGKDVELRCDPISGHTALYWYRQSLGQGLEFLIYFQGNSAPDKSGLPSDRFSAERTGGSVSTLTIQRTQQEDSAVYLCASSARVEQYFGPGTRLTVT.

Notes on this clonotype: Being one base from a much bigger clone, this may be a read error. The rearrangement links TRBV20-1 to TRBJ2-5, with a possible D match to TRBD1 (6 bases). CDR3 length: 14 residues. The V gene lost 6 bases and the J gene lost 1 base, with 15 bases spanning the gap. Germline V gene lookup returns CDR1 DFQATT and CDR2 SNEGSKA (reference sequence). As DNA, the CDR3 is TGCAGTGCCCCACAGGGCACGGGCCAAGAGACCCAGTACTTC. Its translation is CSAPQGTGQETQYF.

V is TRBV6-2 or TRBV6-3 and J is TRBJ1-4, with a possible D match to TRBD1 (5 bases). This CDR3 spans 15 amino acids. Trimming cost V 1 base and J 8 bases, with 14 bases left between them. Per the germline V gene, CDR1 is MNHEY and CDR2 is SVGEGT. The CDR3 sequence: CASSYFSGRVEKLFF. The CDR3 nucleotides read TGTGCCAGCAGTTACTTTTCGGGGCGGGTCGAAAAACTGTTTTTT.

This clonotype was counted a few times. The J gene is TRBJ1-2, the V gene TRBV24-1, with 9 bases lining up with TRBD1. CDR3 length: 13 amino acids. The germline V gene has CDR1 KGHDR and CDR2 SFDVKD. After removal of 4 bases from V and 6 bases from J, the junction contained 2 bases not matched to a gene. CDR3 bases: TGTGCCACCAGTGACCGGACAGGGGATGGCTACACCTTC. It translates to CATSDRTGDGYTF.

This clonotype was counted a single time. The rearrangement links TRBV2 to TRBJ1-2; D gene ambiguous. The CDR3 loop spans 14 amino acids. Per germline, CDR1 SNHLY and CDR2 FYNNEI. Trimming cost V 4 bases and J 1 base, with 10 bases left between them. CDR3 region: CASSVSRDNYGYTF. CDR3 nucleotide sequence: TGTGCCAGCAGTGTAAGTAGGGATAACTATGGCTACACCTTC. Looking up the rest from reference TRBV2 and TRBJ1-2 gives the full variable domain: EPEVTQTPSHQVTQMGQEVILRCVPISNHLYFYWYRQILGQKVEFLVSFYNNEISEKSEIFDDQFSVERPDGSNFTLKIRSTKLEDSAMYFCASSVSRDNYGYTFGSGTRLTVV.

V and J are TRBV20-1 and TRBJ2-2; TRBD2 matches 9 bases. V lost 5 bases, J lost 7 bases, and 8 bases stayed unmatched. The CDR3 contains 14 residues. Germline assignment: CDR1 DFQATT and CDR2 SNEGSKA (reference sequence). Here the CDR3 DNA reads TGCAGTGCTTTTAGCGGGAGATCCTTCGGGGAGCTGTTTTTT. Translated: CSAFSGRSFGELFF.

As DNA, the CDR3 is TGCAGTGCTAGAGATGATGACAGTAGCTCCTACAATGAGCAGTTCTTC. This translates into CSARDDDSSSYNEQFF. The gene calls are TRBV20-1 and TRBJ2-1, with TRBD1 as a possible D gene (5 bases). Germline V gene sequence: CDR1 DFQATT, CDR2 SNEGSKA (reference sequence). The CDR3 contains 16 residues. Deletions cut 0 bases from V and 0 bases from J, with 12 bases between.